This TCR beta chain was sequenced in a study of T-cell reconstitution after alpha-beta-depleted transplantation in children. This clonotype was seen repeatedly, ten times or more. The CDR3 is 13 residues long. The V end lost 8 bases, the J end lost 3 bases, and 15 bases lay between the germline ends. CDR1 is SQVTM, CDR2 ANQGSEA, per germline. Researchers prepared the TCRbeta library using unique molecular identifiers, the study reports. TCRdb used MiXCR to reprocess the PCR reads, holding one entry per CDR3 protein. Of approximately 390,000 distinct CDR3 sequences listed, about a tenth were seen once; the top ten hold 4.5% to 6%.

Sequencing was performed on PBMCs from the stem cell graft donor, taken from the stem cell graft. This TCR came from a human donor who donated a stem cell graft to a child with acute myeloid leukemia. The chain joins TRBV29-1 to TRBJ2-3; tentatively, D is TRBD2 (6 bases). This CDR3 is CSYRQGGTDTQYF. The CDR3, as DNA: TGCAGCTATCGTCAGGGAGGAACAGATACGCAGTATTTT.